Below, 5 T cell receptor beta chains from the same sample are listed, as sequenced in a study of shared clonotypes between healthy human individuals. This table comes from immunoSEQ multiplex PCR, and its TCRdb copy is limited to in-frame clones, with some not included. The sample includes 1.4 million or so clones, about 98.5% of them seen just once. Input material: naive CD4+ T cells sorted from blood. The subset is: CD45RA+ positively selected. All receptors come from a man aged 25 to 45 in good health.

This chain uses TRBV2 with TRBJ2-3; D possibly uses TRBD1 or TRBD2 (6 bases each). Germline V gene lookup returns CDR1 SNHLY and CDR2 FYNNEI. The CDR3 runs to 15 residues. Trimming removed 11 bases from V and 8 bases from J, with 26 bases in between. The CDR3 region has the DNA TGTGCCGGAGGAAAGCTACAGGGTGAGGGGGGTACGCAGTATTTT. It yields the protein CAGGKLQGEGGTQYF. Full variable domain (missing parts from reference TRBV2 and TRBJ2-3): EPEVTQTPSHQVTQMGQEVILRCVPISNHLYFYWYRQILGQKVEFLVSFYNNEISEKSEIFDDQFSVERPDGSNFTLKIRSTKLEDSAMYFCAGGKLQGEGGTQYFGPGTRLTVL.

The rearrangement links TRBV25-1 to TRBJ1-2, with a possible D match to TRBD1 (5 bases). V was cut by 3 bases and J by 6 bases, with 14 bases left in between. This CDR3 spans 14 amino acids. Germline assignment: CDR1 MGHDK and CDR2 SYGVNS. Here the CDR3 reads CASSEGGTVDGYTF. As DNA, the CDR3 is TGTGCCAGCAGTGAGGGCGGGACGGTGGATGGCTACACCTTC.

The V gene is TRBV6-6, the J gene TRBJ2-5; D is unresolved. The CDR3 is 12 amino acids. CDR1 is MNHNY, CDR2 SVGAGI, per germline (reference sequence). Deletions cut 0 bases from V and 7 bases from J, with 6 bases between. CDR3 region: CASSYSMRTQYF. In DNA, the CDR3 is TGTGCCAGCAGTTACTCGATGCGGACCCAGTACTTC.

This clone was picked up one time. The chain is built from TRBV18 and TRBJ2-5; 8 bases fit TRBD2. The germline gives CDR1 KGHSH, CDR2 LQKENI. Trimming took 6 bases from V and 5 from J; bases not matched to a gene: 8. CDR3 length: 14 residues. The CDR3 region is CASSPGGLEETQYF. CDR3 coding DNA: TGTGCCAGCTCCCCGGGGGGGCTAGAGGAGACCCAGTACTTC.

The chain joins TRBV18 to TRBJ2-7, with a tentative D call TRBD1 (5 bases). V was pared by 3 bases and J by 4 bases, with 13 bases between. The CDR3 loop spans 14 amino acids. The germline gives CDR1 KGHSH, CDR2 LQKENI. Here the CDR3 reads CASSPLQGTYEQYF. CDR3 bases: TGTGCCAGCTCACCCCTCCAGGGAACTTACGAGCAGTACTTC.